Following are 4 T cell receptor beta chains from one sample sequenced in a study of identical twins. One entry per CDR3 protein, called by TCRdb with MiXCR from the 5' RACE reads. The table has a few hundred thousand distinct CDR3 sequences, about 10% seen once. Source material: naive T cells sorted from blood. The receptor set was obtained from a woman aged 45-59 years in good health.

There are a few counts of this clonotype. V gene TRBV12-5 combines with J gene TRBJ2-1; 7 bases match TRBD1. The junction had 10 bases not matched to a gene; V was cut back by 6 bases and J by 5 bases. This CDR3 has 15 residues. CDR1 LGHNT and CDR2 FRNRAP come from the germline V gene. The CDR3 DNA sequence: TGTGCTAGTGGCAACCGAAGACAGGGAGACAATGAGCAGTTCTTC. Encoded protein: CASGNRRQGDNEQFF.

J is TRBJ1-1 and V is TRBV5-1; no reliable D call. Per germline, CDR1 SGHRS and CDR2 YFSETQ. The V and J ends lost 4 bases and 4 bases respectively, with 11 bases between them. The CDR3 is 13 residues long. The chain's CDR3 is CASSRGRTTEAFF. The CDR3 coding sequence is TGCGCCAGCAGCCGTGGACGGACCACTGAAGCTTTCTTT.

There are many counts of this clonotype. The chain has TRBV20-1 and TRBJ1-2; D gene uncertain. The CDR3 is made up of 9 amino acids. V lost 3 bases and J 7 bases, leaving 3 bases between the germline ends. The germline gives CDR1 DFQATT, CDR2 SNEGSKA (reference sequence). Written as DNA, the CDR3 is TGCAGTGCTAGTGCTGGCTACACCTTC. This sequence encodes CSASAGYTF.

This CDR3 is CASIQGDRDGYTF. In DNA, the CDR3 is TGTGCCAGCATCCAGGGAGACAGGGATGGCTACACCTTC. The chain is built from TRBV7-9 and TRBJ1-2; TRBD1 agrees at 7 bases. This CDR3 is built from 13 residues. Germline assignment: CDR1 SEHNR and CDR2 FQNEAQ (reference sequence). Losses at the gene ends were 7 bases for V and 6 bases for J; bases not matched to a gene: 8.